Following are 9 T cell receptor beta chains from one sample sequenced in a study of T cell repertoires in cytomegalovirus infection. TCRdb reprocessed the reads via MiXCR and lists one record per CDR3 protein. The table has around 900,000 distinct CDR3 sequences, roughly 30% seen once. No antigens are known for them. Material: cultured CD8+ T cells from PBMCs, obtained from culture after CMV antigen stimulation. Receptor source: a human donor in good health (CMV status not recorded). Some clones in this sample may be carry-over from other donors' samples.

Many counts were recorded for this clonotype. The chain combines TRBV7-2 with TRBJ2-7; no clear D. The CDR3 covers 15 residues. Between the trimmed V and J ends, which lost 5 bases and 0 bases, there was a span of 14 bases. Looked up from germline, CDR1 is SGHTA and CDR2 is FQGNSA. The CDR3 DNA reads TGTGCCAGCAGCCGCCTACCACAGAGCTCCTACGAGCAGTACTTC. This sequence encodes CASSRLPQSSYEQYF.

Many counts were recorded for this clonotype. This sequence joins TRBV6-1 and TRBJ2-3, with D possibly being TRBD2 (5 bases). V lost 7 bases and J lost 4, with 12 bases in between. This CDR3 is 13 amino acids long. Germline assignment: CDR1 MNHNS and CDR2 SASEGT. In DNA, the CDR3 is TGTGCCAGCATACTAGGATGGCCAGATACGCAGTATTTT. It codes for CASILGWPDTQYF.

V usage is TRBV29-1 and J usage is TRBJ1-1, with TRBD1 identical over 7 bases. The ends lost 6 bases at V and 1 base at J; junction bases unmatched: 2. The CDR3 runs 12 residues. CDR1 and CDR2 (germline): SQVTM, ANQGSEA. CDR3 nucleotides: TGCAGCGTAGCAGGGGGGAACACTGAAGCTTTCTTT. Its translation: CSVAGGNTEAFF. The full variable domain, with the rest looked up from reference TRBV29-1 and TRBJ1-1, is SAVISQKPSRDICQRGTSLTIQCQVDSQVTMMFWYRQQPGQSLTLIATANQGSEATYESGFVIDKFPISRPNLTFSTLTVSNMSPEDSSIYLCSVAGGNTEAFFGQGTRLTVV.

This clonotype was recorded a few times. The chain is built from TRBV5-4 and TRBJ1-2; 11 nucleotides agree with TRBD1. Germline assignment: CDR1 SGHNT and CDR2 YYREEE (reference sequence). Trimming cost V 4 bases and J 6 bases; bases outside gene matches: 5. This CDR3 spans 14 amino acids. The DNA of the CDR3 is TGTGCCAGCAGCCCGGGACAGGGGGGACATGGCTACACCTTC. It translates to CASSPGQGGHGYTF. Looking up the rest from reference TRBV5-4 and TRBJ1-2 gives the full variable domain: ETGVTQSPTHLIKTRGQQVTLRCSSQSGHNTVSWYQQALGQGPQFIFQYYREEENGRGNFPPRFSGLQFPNYSSELNVNALELDDSALYLCASSPGQGGHGYTFGSGTRLTVV.

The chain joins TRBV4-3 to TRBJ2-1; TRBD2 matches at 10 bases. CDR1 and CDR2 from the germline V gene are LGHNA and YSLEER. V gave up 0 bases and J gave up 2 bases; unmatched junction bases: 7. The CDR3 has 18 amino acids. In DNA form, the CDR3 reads TGCGCCAGCAGCCAAGATAGCCCCCTAGCGGGGGCCTACAATGAGCAGTTCTTC. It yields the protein CASSQDSPLAGAYNEQFF.

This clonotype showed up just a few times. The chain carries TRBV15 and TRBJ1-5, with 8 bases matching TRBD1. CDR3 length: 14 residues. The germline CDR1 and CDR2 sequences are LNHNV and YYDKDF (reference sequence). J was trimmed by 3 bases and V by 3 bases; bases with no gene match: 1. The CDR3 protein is CATSRDRDNQPQHF. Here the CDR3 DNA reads TGTGCCACCAGCAGGGACAGGGACAATCAGCCCCAGCATTTT.

This CDR3 is CASSLETPGADTQYF. For the CDR3, the DNA is TGTGCCAGCAGCTTGGAGACCCCGGGGGCAGATACGCAGTATTTT. The chain is built from TRBV5-4 and TRBJ2-3, with D perhaps TRBD2 (6 bases). The CDR3 covers 15 residues. V lost 0 bases and J lost 4, with 12 bases in between. Germline CDR1 and CDR2: SGHNT and YYREEE (reference sequence).

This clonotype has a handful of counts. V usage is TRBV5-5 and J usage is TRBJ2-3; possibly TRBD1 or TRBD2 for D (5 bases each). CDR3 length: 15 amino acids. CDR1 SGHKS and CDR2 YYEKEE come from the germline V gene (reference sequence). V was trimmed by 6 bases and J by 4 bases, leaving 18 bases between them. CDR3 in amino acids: CASNSRDVRPDTQYF. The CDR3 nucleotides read TGTGCCAGCAACAGCCGGGACGTTAGACCAGATACGCAGTATTTT.

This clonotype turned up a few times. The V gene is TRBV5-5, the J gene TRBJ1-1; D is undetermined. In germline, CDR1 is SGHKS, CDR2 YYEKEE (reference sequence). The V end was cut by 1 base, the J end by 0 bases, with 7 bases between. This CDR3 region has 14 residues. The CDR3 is CASSLTTMNTEAFF. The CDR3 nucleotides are TGTGCCAGCAGCTTGACAACCATGAACACTGAAGCTTTCTTT.